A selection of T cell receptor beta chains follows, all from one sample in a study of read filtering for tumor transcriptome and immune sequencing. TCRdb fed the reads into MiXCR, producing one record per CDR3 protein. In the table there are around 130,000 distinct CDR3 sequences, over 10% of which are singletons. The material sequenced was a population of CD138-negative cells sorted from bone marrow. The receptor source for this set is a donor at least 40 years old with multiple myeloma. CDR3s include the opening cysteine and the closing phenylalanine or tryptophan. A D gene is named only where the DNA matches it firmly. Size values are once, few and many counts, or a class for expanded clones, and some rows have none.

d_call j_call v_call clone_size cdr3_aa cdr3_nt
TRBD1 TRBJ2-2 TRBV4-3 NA CASSLVGQGANTGELFF TGCGCCAGCAGCCTCGTCGGACAGGGGGCCAACACCGGGGAGCTGTTTTTT
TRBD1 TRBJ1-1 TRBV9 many CASSADGGTAEAFF TGTGCCAGCAGCGCCGACGGGGGGACAGCTGAAGCTTTCTTT
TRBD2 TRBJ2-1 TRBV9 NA CASSPPGREGLGEQFF TGTGCCAGCAGCCCACCGGGGCGGGAGGGCCTAGGGGAGCAGTTCTTC
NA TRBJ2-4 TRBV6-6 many CASSRLGGPKNIQYF TGTGCCAGCAGCCGCCTGGGGGGGCCCAAAAACATTCAGTACTTC
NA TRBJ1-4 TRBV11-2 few CASSFTPQAGRGEKLFF TGTGCCAGCAGCTTTACGCCACAGGCTGGCAGGGGTGAAAAACTGTTTTTT
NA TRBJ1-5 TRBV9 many CASSSTPEYQPQHF TGTGCCAGCAGCTCGACACCGGAATATCAGCCCCAGCATTTT
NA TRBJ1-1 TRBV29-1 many CSVGQMNTEAFF TGCAGCGTGGGACAAATGAACACTGAAGCTTTCTTT
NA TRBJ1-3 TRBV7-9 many CASSLGPSSGNTIYF TGTGCCAGCAGCTTAGGACCGAGCTCTGGAAACACCATATATTTT
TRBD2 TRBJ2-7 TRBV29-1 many CSVRGLAGGHDEQYF TGCAGCGTCCGAGGACTAGCGGGAGGGCACGACGAGCAGTACTTC
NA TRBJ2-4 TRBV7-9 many CASSPTVGAKNIQYF TGTGCCAGCAGCCCCACCGTTGGTGCCAAAAACATTCAGTACTTC
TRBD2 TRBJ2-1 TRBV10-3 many CAISGLAGVHEQFF TGTGCCATCAGTGGACTAGCGGGAGTCCATGAGCAGTTCTTC
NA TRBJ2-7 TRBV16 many CASSQSTSGEQYF TGTGCCAGCAGCCAATCGACGTCTGGGGAGCAGTACTTC
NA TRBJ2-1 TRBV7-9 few CASSLARRGEQFF TGTGCCAGCAGCTTAGCCAGAAGGGGTGAGCAGTTCTTC
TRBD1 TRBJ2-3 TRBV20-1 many CSAGGSGTGSTDTQYF TGCAGTGCTGGGGGCTCCGGGACAGGGAGTACAGATACGCAGTATTTT
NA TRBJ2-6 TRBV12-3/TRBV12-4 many CASGRGAGANVLTF TGTGCCAGCGGGCGGGGAGCTGGGGCCAACGTCCTGACTTTC
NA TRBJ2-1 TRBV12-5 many CASGLDKRLYNEQFF TGTGCTAGTGGTTTGGATAAGCGGCTCTACAATGAGCAGTTCTTC
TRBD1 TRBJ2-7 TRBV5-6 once CASSFGQGPHEQYF TGTGCCAGCAGCTTCGGACAGGGGCCCCACGAGCAGTACTTC
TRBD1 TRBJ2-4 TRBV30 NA CAWGGQGLGNSQYF TGTGCCTGGGGAGGACAGGGGCTCGGAAACAGTCAGTACTTC
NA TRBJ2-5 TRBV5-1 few CATSRDRETQYF TGCGCCACTTCAAGAGACCGAGAGACCCAGTACTTC
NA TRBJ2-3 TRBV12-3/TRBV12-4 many CASSLLGPLIRSTDTQYF TGTGCCAGCAGTCTACTAGGGCCACTCATACGAAGCACAGATACGCAGTATTTT
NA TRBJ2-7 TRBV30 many CAWSLPGLYEQYF TGTGCCTGGAGTCTCCCGGGACTCTACGAGCAGTACTTC
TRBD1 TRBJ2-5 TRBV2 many CASSIRTGEETQYF TGTGCCAGCAGTATCAGGACAGGCGAGGAGACCCAGTACTTC
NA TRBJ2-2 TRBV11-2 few CASSFTYGSGLNTGELFF TGTGCCAGCAGCTTTACCTACGGGAGCGGACTGAACACCGGGGAGCTGTTTTTT
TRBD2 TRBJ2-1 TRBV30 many CAWSATSGYNEQFF TGTGCCTGGAGTGCGACTAGCGGTTACAATGAGCAGTTCTTC
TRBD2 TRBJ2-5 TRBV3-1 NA CASSQGVAGEFPQETQYF TGTGCCAGCAGCCAAGGGGTAGCGGGAGAGTTCCCACAAGAGACCCAGTACTTC
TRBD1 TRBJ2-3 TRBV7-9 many CASRGRGQGEADTQYF TGTGCCAGCAGGGGGAGGGGACAGGGGGAAGCAGATACGCAGTATTTT
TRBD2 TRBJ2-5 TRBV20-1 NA CSAGGTSGRVPQETQYF TGCAGTGCTGGCGGGACTAGCGGGAGAGTTCCCCAAGAGACCCAGTACTTC
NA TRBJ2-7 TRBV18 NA CASSPSQGVTYEQYF TGTGCCAGCTCACCTAGCCAAGGGGTTACCTACGAGCAGTACTTC
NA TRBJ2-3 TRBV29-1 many CSVTAYRTDTQYF TGCAGCGTCACAGCGTATCGCACAGATACGCAGTATTTT
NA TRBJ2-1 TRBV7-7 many CASRKTPYNEQFF TGTGCCAGCAGGAAGACTCCATACAATGAGCAGTTCTTC
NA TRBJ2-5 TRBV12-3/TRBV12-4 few CASSWGSQETQYF TGTGCCAGCAGTTGGGGCAGCCAAGAGACCCAGTACTTC
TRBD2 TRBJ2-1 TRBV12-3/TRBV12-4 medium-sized CASSDQGLGGDEQFF TGTGCCAGCAGTGACCAGGGACTAGGGGGAGATGAGCAGTTCTTC
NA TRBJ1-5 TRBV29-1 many CSVQSRVGQPQHF TGCAGCGTACAAAGCCGGGTCGGCCAGCCCCAGCATTTT
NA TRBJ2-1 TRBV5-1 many CASSLLLPSYNEQFF TGCGCCAGCAGCTTACTACTCCCCTCCTACAATGAGCAGTTCTTC
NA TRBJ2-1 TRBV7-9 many CASSLAKRGEQFF TGTGCCAGCAGCTTAGCCAAAAGGGGTGAGCAGTTCTTC